The clone carrying this T cell receptor beta chain showed up just a few times. This CDR3 comprises 14 residues. Germline V gene sequence: CDR1 SQVTM, CDR2 ANQGSEA. V lost 4 bases and J lost 14; bases outside the gene matches: 10. This entry belongs to a study of blood T cells in healthy people across ages. Study context: Template switching recovered approximately one barcoded beta molecule for every two T cells.

Sample-barcoded 5' priming and a J-beta primer mix drove a second PCR of roughly 7 to 11 cycles. TCRdb reanalysed the 5' RACE reads using MiXCR and keeps one entry per CDR3 protein. The table has about 1 million distinct CDR3 sequences, around 43% seen once. Healthy Caucasian individuals from Russia aged about 6 to 90 were enrolled as donors. The chain carries TRBV29-1 and TRBJ2-3; 15 nucleotides agree with TRBD2. The sample taken for sequencing was blood. The sequence came from an older woman in good health. CDR3 bases: TGCAGCGTTGGACCCCAGACGGGACTAGCGGGAGGGTATTTT. This encodes CSVGPQTGLAGGYF.